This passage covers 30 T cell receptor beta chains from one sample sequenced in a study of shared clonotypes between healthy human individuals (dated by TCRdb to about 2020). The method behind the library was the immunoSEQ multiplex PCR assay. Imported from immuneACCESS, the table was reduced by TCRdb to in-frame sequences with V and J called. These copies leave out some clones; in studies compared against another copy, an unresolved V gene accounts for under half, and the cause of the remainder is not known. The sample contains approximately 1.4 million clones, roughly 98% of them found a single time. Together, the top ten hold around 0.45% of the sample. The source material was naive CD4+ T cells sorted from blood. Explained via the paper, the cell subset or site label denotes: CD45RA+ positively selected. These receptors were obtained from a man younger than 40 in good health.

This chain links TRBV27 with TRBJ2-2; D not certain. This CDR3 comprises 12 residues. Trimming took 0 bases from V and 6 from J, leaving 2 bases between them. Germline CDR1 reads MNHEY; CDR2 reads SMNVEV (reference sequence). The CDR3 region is CASSLSAGELFF. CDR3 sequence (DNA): TGTGCCAGCAGTTTATCGGCCGGGGAGCTGTTTTTT.

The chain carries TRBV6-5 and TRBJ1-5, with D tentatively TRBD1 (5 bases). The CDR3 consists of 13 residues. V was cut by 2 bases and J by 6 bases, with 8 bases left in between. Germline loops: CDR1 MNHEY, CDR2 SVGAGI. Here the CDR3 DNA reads TGTGCCAGCAGTTACGCAGGGAGTCAGCCCCAGCATTTT. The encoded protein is CASSYAGSQPQHF.

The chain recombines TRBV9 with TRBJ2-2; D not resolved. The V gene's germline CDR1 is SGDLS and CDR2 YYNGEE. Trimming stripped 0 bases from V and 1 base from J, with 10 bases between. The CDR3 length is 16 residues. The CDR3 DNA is TGTGCCAGCAGCGTAGATCCAGGTCGGAACACCGGGGAGCTGTTTTTT. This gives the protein CASSVDPGRNTGELFF. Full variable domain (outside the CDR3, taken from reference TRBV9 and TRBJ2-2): DSGVTQTPKHLITATGQRVTLRCSPRSGDLSVYWYQQSLDQGLQFLIQYYNGEERAKGNILERFSAQQFPDLHSELNLSSLELGDSALYFCASSVDPGRNTGELFFGEGSRLTVL.

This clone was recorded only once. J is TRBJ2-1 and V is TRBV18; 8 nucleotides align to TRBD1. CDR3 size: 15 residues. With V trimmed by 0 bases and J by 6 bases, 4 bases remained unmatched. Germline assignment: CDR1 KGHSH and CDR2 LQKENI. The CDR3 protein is CASSPPAGGFNEQFF. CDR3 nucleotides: TGTGCCAGCTCACCACCGGCAGGGGGCTTCAATGAGCAGTTCTTC.

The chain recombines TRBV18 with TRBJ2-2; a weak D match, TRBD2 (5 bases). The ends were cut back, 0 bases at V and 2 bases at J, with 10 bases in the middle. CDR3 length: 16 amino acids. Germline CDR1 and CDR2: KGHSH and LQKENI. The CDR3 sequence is CASSPPFPGNTGELFF. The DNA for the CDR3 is TGTGCCAGCTCACCACCGTTTCCGGGAAACACCGGGGAGCTGTTTTTT.

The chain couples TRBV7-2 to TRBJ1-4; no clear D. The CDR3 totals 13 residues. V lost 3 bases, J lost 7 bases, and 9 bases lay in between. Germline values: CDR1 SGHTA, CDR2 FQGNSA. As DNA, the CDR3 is TGTGCCAGCAGCTTTAGGGTTTCTGAAAAACTGTTTTTT. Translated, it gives CASSFRVSEKLFF.

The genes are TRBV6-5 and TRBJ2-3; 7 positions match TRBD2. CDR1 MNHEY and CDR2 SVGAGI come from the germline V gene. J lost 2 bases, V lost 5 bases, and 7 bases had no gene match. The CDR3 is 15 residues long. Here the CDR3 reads CASSLLGRYTDTQYF. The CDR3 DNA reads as TGTGCCAGCAGTCTACTCGGGAGGTACACAGATACGCAGTATTTT.

CDR3 DNA sequence: TGCGCCAGCAGCTTTTTCAATTTGAAGGGCGACGAGCAGTACTTC. Amino acids: CASSFFNLKGDEQYF. The rearrangement uses TRBV5-1 and TRBJ2-7; D unclear. The CDR3 totals 15 residues. Trimming stripped 2 bases from V and 5 bases from J, with 17 bases between. Looked up from germline, CDR1 is SGHRS and CDR2 is YFSETQ.

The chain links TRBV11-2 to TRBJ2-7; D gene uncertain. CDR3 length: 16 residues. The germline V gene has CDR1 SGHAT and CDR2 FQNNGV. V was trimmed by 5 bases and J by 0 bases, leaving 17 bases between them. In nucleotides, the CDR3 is TGTGCCAGCAGCAGCCAACGTGGACCGAGCTCCTACGAGCAGTACTTC. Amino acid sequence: CASSSQRGPSSYEQYF.

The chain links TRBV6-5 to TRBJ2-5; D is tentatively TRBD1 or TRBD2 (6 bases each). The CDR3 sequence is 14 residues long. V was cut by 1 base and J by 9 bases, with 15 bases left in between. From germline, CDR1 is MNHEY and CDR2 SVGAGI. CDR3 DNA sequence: TGTGCCAGCAGTTACTGGGGGGCCTCGGGGCCCCAGTACTTC. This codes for CASSYWGASGPQYF.

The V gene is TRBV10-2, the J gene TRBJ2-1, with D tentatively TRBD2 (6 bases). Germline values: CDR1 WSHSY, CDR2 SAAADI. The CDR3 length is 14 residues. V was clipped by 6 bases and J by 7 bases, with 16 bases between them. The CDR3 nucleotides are TGCGCCAGCAGGGGGACTCGCTATGAGAATGAGCAGTTCTTC. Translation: CASRGTRYENEQFF.

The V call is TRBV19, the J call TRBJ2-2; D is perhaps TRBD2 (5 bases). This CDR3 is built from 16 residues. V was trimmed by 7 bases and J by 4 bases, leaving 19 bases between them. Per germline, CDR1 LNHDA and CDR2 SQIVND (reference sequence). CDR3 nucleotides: TGTGCCAGTACCCAAGTAAGCCGGAGGAGCACCGGGGAGCTGTTTTTT. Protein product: CASTQVSRRSTGELFF. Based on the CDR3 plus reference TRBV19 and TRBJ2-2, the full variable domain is DGGITQSPKYLFRKEGQNVTLSCEQNLNHDAMYWYRQDPGQGLRLIYYSQIVNDFQKGDIAEGYSVSREKKESFPLTVTSAQKNPTAFYLCASTQVSRRSTGELFFGEGSRLTVL.

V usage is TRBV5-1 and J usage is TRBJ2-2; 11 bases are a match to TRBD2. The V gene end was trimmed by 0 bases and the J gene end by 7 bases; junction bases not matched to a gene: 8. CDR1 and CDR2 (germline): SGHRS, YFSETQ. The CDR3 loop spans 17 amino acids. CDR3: CASSLGLAGRNNGELFF. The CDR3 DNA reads TGCGCCAGCAGCTTGGGACTAGCGGGGAGAAATAACGGGGAGCTGTTTTTT. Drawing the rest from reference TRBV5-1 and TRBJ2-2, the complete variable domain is KAGVTQTPRYLIKTRGQQVTLSCSPISGHRSVSWYQQTPGQGLQFLFEYFSETQRNKGNFPGRFSGRQFSNSRSEMNVSTLELGDSALYLCASSLGLAGRNNGELFFGEGSRLTVL.

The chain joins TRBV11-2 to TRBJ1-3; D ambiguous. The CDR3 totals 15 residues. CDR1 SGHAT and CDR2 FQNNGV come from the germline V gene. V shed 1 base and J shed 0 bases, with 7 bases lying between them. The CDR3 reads CASSLARASGNTIYF. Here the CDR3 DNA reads TGTGCCAGCAGCTTAGCTAGGGCCTCTGGAAACACCATATATTTT. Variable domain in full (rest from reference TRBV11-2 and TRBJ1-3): EAGVAQSPRYKIIEKRQSVAFWCNPISGHATLYWYQQILGQGPKLLIQFQNNGVVDDSQLPKDRFSAERLKGVDSTLKIQPAKLEDSAVYLCASSLARASGNTIYFGEGSWLTVV.

The CDR3 here is CASEKSEVSTGELFF. CDR3 DNA: TGTGCCAGCGAAAAAAGTGAGGTTTCCACCGGGGAGCTGTTTTTT. J is TRBJ2-2 and V is TRBV11-3; D gene unclear. This CDR3 spans 15 amino acids. Germline assignment: CDR1 SGHNT and CDR2 YENEEA. Trimming removed 8 bases at V and 4 bases at J, with 17 bases between.

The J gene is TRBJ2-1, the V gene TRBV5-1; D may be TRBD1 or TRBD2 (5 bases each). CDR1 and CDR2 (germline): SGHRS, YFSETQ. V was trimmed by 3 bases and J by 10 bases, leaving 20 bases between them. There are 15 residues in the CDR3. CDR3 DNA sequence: TGCGCCAGCAGCTCGTACCGGGGCCCCGATGAGGAGCAGTTCTTC. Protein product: CASSSYRGPDEEQFF.

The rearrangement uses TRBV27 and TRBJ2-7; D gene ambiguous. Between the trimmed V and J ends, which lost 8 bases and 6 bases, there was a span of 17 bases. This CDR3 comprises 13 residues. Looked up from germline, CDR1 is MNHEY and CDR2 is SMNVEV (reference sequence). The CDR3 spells CASAQLPESEQYF. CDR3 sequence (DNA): TGTGCCAGCGCCCAACTTCCGGAGTCCGAGCAGTACTTC.

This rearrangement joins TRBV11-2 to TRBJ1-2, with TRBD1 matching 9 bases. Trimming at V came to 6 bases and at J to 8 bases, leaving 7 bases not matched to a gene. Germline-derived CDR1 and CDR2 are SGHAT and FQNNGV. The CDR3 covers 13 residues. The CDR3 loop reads CASSDYRGQGYTF. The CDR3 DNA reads TGTGCCAGCAGTGACTACAGGGGGCAAGGCTACACCTTC.

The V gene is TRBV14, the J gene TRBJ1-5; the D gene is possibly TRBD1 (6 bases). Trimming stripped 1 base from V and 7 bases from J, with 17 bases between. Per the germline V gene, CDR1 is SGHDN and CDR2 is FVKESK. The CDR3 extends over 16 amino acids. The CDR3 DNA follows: TGTGCCAGCAGCCAAGGACCGGGGACCCAGGGGCAGCCCCAGCATTTT. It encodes CASSQGPGTQGQPQHF.

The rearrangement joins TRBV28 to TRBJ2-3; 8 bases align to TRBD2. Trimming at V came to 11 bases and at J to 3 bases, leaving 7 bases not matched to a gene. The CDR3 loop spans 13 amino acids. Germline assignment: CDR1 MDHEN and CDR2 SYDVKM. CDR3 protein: CAGAGTRTDTQYF. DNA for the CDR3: TGTGCCGGAGCCGGGACTAGGACAGATACGCAGTATTTT.

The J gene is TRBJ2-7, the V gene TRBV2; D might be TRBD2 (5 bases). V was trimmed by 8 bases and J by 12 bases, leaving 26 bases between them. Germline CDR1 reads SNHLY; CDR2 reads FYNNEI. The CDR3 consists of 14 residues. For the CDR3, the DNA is TGTGCCAGCCTTCTCCCTACTGGAACTAGTAGGTTGTACTTC. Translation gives CASLLPTGTSRLYF.

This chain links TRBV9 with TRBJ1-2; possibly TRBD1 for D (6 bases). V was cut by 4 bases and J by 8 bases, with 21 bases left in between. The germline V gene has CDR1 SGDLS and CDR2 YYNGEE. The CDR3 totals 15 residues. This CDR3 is CASSLSDSPLGGYTF. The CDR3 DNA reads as TGTGCCAGCAGCTTATCGGACAGCCCCCTAGGAGGCTACACCTTC.

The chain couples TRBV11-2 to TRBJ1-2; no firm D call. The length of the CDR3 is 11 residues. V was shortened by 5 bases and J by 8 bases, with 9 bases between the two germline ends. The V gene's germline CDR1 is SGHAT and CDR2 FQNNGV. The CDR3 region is CASSHLEGYTF. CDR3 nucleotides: TGTGCCAGCAGCCACCTTGAGGGCTACACCTTC.

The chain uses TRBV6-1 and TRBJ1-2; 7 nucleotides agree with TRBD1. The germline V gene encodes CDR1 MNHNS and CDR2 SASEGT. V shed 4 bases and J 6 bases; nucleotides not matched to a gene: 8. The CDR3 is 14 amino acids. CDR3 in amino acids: CASSARTGRDGYTF. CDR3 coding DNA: TGTGCCAGCAGTGCCCGGACAGGCCGGGATGGCTACACCTTC.

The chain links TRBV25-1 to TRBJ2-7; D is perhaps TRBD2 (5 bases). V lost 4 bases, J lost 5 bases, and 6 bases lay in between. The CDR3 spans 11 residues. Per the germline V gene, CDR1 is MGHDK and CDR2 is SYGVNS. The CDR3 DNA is TGTGCCAGCAGTGCCGGGAACGAGCAGTACTTC. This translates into CASSAGNEQYF.

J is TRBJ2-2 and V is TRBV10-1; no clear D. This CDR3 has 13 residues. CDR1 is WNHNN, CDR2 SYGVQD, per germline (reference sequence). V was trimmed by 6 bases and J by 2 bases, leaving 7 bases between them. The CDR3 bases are TGCGCCAGCAGCGACGGTAACACCGGGGAGCTGTTTTTT. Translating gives CASSDGNTGELFF.

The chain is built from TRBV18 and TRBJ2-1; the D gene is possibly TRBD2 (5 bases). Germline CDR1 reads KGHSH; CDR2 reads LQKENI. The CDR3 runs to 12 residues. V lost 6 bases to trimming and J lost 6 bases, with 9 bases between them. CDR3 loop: CASSPSINEQFF. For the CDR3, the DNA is TGTGCCAGCTCTCCTAGCATCAATGAGCAGTTCTTC.

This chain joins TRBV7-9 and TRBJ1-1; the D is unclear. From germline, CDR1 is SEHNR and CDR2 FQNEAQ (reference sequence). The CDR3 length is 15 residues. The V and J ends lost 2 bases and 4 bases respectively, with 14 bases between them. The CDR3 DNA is TGTGCCAGCAGCTTATGGTTGGGTTCGGGCACTGAAGCTTTCTTT. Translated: CASSLWLGSGTEAFF.

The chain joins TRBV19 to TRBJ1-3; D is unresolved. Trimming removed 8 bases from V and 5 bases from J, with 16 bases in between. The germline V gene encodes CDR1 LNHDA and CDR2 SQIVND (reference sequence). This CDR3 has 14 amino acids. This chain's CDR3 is CASARPGSRNTIYF. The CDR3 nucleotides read TGTGCCAGTGCACGACCCGGATCTCGAAACACCATATATTTT.

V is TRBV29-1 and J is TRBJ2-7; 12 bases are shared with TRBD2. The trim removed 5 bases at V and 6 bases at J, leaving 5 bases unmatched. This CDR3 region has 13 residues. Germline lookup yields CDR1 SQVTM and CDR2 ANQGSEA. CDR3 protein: CSVRLAGVSEQYF. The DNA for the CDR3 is TGCAGCGTTCGACTAGCGGGAGTCTCCGAGCAGTACTTC.